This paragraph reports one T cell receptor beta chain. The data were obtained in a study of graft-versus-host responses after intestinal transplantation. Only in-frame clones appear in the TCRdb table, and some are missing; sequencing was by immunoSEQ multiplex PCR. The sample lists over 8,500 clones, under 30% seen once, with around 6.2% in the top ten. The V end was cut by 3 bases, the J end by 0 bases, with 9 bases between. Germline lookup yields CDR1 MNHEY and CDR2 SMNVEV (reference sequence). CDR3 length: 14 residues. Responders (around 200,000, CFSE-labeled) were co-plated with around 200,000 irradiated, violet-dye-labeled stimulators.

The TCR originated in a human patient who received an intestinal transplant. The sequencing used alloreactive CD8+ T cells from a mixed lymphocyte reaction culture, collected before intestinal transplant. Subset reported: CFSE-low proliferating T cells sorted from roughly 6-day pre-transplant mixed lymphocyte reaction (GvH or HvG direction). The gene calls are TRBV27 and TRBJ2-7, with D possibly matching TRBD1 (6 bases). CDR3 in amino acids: CASSFGTSSYEQYF. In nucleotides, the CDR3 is TGTGCCAGCAGTTTTGGGACAAGCTCCTACGAGCAGTACTTC.